This T cell receptor (beta chain) was found in a study of shared clonotypes between healthy human individuals. Details on this clone: Its specificity is not known.

The CDR3 spans 14 residues. The V and J ends lost 6 bases and 3 bases respectively, with 17 bases between them. CDR1 is SQVTM and CDR2 is ANQGSEA in the germline V gene. Findings of the study overall: Represented diversity (both genetic and exposure-history) was limited by the small number of donors. Richness estimates generally favored naive over memory subsets. All-four-donor shared clonotypes had higher generation probabilities than non-shared clonotypes did.

As handled by the study authors: Filtering was not the same, since immunoSEQ gave junction-only sequences without quality scores. The protocol was immunoSEQ multiplex PCR, while the TCRdb copy is restricted to in-frame clones and leaves out a portion. Clonal size and the V and J genes are those of that table, whereas D and trimming came from the DNA. The repertoire holds about 1.5 million clones, with approximately 98% as singletons. The chain links TRBV29-1 to TRBJ1-1; possible D gene TRBD1, 5 bases. Sequenced: naive CD4+ T cells sorted from blood. Subset in this sample: CD45RA+ positively selected. This clonotype originated in a man aged 25-40 years in good health. The CDR3 sequence is CSVTRGRRDTEAFF. As DNA, the CDR3 is TGCAGCGTGACCCGGGGCCGAAGAGACACTGAAGCTTTCTTT.